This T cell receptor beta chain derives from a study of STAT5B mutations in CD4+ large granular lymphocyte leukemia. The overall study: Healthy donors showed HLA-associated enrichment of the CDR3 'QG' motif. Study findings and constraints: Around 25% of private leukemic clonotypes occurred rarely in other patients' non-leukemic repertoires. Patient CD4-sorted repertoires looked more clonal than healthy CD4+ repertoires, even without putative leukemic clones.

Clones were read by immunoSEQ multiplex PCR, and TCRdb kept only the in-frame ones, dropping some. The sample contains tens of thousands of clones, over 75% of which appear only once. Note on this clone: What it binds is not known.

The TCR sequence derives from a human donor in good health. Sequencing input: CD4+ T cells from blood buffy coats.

The CDR3 nucleotides are TGTGCCAGCAGGGGACCTCCGGAGGGCAATCAGCCCCAGCATTTT. Its translation is CASRGPPEGNQPQHF. This chain links TRBV6-4 with TRBJ1-5; tentatively, D is TRBD1 (5 bases). CDR3 size: 15 residues. The germline V gene has CDR1 MRHNA and CDR2 SNTAGT. Trimming removed 6 bases at V and 2 bases at J, with 14 bases between.